One and the same sample provided the 18 T cell receptor beta chains below, sequenced in a study of blood T cell repertoires in COVID-19 (dated by TCRdb to 2020 to 2021). Library creation used the immunoSEQ multiplex PCR assay. TCRdb provides this immuneACCESS table in a form limited to in-frame rearrangements. Some clones are lacking; in checked studies, under half of them reflect an unresolved V gene, and why the rest are absent is not known. The sample includes 250,000 to 300,000 clones, with about 80% observed a single time. Roughly 3.1% of the sample goes to the ten largest clones. The specimen sequenced was PBMCs or T cells enriched from blood (not recorded which). The receptors originated from a man aged 50-60 years who had recovered from COVID-19.

V is TRBV7-9 and J is TRBJ2-6, with D possibly matching TRBD1 (7 bases). Germline lookup yields CDR1 SEHNR and CDR2 FQNEAQ (reference sequence). With 1 base removed from V and 11 bases from J, the gap between germline ends came to 12 bases. The CDR3 has 14 residues. The CDR3 region is CASSLVGGGDVLTF. The CDR3 region has the DNA TGTGCCAGCAGCTTAGTTGGAGGGGGCGACGTCCTGACTTTC. Supplemented by reference TRBV7-9 and TRBJ2-6, the full variable domain reads DTGVSQNPRHKITKRGQNVTFRCDPISEHNRLYWYRQTLGQGPEFLTYFQNEAQLEKSRLLSDRFSAERPKGSFSTLEIQRTEQGDSAMYLCASSLVGGGDVLTFGAGSRLTVL.

The chain couples TRBV10-1 to TRBJ1-2, with 8 bases matching TRBD1. This CDR3 region has 16 residues. Trimming at V came to 9 bases and at J to 1 base, leaving 13 bases not matched to a gene. Germline V gene sequence: CDR1 WNHNN, CDR2 SYGVQD (reference sequence). CDR3 residues: CARYQRTGKFNYGYTF. The DNA of the CDR3 is TGCGCCAGATACCAACGGACAGGGAAATTTAACTATGGCTACACCTTC.

The CDR3 DNA reads TGCGCCAGCAGCCCCCGCAGGGGGCCGAGTGAAAAACTGTTTTTT. This encodes CASSPRRGPSEKLFF. The chain combines TRBV4-3 with TRBJ1-4; 8 bases agree with TRBD1. CDR3 length: 15 residues. Germline CDR1 LGHNA, CDR2 YSLEER. The junction had 8 bases not matched to a gene; V was cut back by 4 bases and J by 7 bases.

The rearrangement joins TRBV9 to TRBJ2-7; TRBD2 is a possible D gene (5 bases). CDR1 SGDLS and CDR2 YYNGEE come from the germline V gene. Trimming cost V 0 bases and J 2 bases, with 12 bases left between them. This CDR3 comprises 15 residues. The CDR3 nucleotides are TGTGCCAGCAGCGTAGAGGCGGGCCTGACCTACGAGCAGTACTTC. It yields the protein CASSVEAGLTYEQYF.

A single count supports this clone. V gene TRBV10-2 combines with J gene TRBJ2-7; tentative D call: TRBD1 (5 bases). The CDR3 sequence is 12 residues long. The germline V gene has CDR1 WSHSY and CDR2 SAAADI. The V end was cut by 8 bases, the J end by 5 bases, with 13 bases between. The CDR3 region is CASASRANEQYF. As DNA, the CDR3 is TGCGCCAGCGCCAGCAGGGCCAACGAGCAGTACTTC.

Concerning this clone itself: At the DNA level, this CDR3 is encoded by other sequences in the same sample as well. V usage is TRBV3-1 (or the pseudogene TRBV3-2) and J usage is TRBJ2-7, with D possibly TRBD2 on 6 matching bases. V shed 3 bases and J shed 4 bases, with 7 bases lying between them. Germline V gives CDR1 LGHDT, CDR2 YNNKEL (reference sequence). The CDR3 has 12 amino acids. CDR3 DNA sequence: TGTGCCAGCAGCCAGGGGGGATACGAGCAGTACTTC. Translated: CASSQGGYEQYF.

The chain has TRBV23-1 and TRBJ1-6; D possibly corresponds to TRBD1 (6 bases). TRBV23-1 is annotated as an ORF whose role is uncertain. The CDR3 runs to 16 residues. V was clipped by 3 bases and J by 6 bases, with 15 bases between them. In nucleotides, the CDR3 is TGCGCCAGCAGTCACCCGGGACACCCTGCTAATTCACCCCTCCACTTT. Translation gives CASSHPGHPANSPLHF.

This chain joins TRBV7-8 and TRBJ2-5, with TRBD1 matching 12 bases. The CDR3 totals 16 residues. With 5 bases clipped from V and 1 base from J, the junction kept 5 bases outside the gene matches. Germline V gene lookup returns CDR1 SGHVS and CDR2 FQNEAQ. The CDR3 sequence is CASSLGTGGPQETQYF. The DNA for the CDR3 is TGTGCCAGCAGCCTAGGGACAGGGGGCCCCCAAGAGACCCAGTACTTC.

In this sample, this clone turned up a few times. J is TRBJ1-1 and V is TRBV20-1; D call uncertain. The CDR3 contains 11 residues. Trimming cost V 3 bases and J 9 bases, with 11 bases left between them. Germline assignment: CDR1 DFQATT and CDR2 SNEGSKA (reference sequence). Here the CDR3 DNA reads TGCAGTGCTAGGCCTCGACAACAAGCTTTCTTT. It codes for CSARPRQQAFF.

The rearrangement links TRBV13 to TRBJ1-6; the match to TRBD1 covers 7 bases. The CDR3 sequence is 13 residues long. Per germline, CDR1 PRHDT and CDR2 FYEKMQ (reference sequence). V lost 6 bases and J lost 6; bases outside the gene matches: 2. The CDR3 coding sequence is TGTGCCAGCAGAAGGGGGCTTAATTCACCCCTCCACTTT. It specifies CASRRGLNSPLHF.

This chain joins TRBV15 and TRBJ1-3; D gene unclear. This CDR3 region has 16 residues. Germline V gene data show CDR1 as LNHNV and CDR2 as YYDKDF (reference sequence). The ends were cut back, 0 bases at V and 4 bases at J, with 13 bases in the middle. The CDR3 sequence is CATSRDIPTWGNTIYF. CDR3 coding DNA: TGTGCCACCAGCAGAGATATCCCCACTTGGGGAAACACCATATATTTT.

Concerning this clone: The identical CDR3 is also encoded by other nucleotide sequences in the sample. The J gene is TRBJ1-2, the V gene TRBV6-1; no clear D gene. The length of the CDR3 is 12 residues. V was shortened by 1 base and J by 6 bases, with 6 bases between the two germline ends. CDR1 and CDR2 from the germline V gene are MNHNS and SASEGT. This CDR3 is CASSEVQNGYTF. CDR3 bases: TGTGCCAGCAGTGAAGTACAGAATGGCTACACCTTC.

In this sample, this clone turned up a few times. The V and J genes are TRBV2 and TRBJ1-1, with TRBD1 identical over 9 bases. Looked up from germline, CDR1 is SNHLY and CDR2 is FYNNEI. V gave up 4 bases and J gave up 1 base; unmatched junction bases: 4. The CDR3 length is 15 residues. CDR3: CASSGGGQGNTEAFF. In DNA, the CDR3 is TGTGCCAGCAGTGGCGGGGGACAGGGGAACACTGAAGCTTTCTTT.

The chain carries TRBV7-2 and TRBJ2-7; a possible D gene is TRBD2 (6 bases). CDR1 and CDR2 (germline): SGHTA, FQGNSA. This CDR3 has 14 amino acids. V was pared by 8 bases and J by 5 bases, with 19 bases between. CDR3 DNA: TGTGCCAGCGCGCCCTGGGGGGAATCCGACGAGCAGTACTTC. It yields the protein CASAPWGESDEQYF.

The chain combines TRBV7-9 with TRBJ2-7; 11 bases line up with TRBD1. Trimming at V came to 5 bases and at J to 5 bases, leaving 5 bases not matched to a gene. The germline CDR1 and CDR2 sequences are SEHNR and FQNEAQ (reference sequence). The CDR3 contains 14 residues. CDR3 DNA sequence: TGTGCCAGCAGCCCCTGGACAGGGGGCAACGAGCAGTACTTC. Its protein is CASSPWTGGNEQYF.

J is TRBJ1-5 and V is TRBV5-8; D might be TRBD1 (6 bases). The CDR3 covers 16 residues. Germline V gene sequence: CDR1 SGHTS, CDR2 YDEGEE. V lost 0 bases and J lost 0, with 10 bases in between. The chain's CDR3 is CASSLGQGLSNQPQHF. The CDR3 nucleotides are TGTGCCAGCAGCTTGGGGCAGGGGCTTAGCAATCAGCCCCAGCATTTT.

V is TRBV7-9 and J is TRBJ1-1, with TRBD1 identical over 7 bases. V gave up 3 bases and J gave up 4 bases; unmatched junction bases: 8. In germline, CDR1 is SEHNR, CDR2 FQNEAQ (reference sequence). CDR3 length: 15 amino acids. The CDR3 region is CASSFNRGSVTEAFF. DNA for the CDR3: TGTGCCAGCAGCTTTAACAGGGGTTCGGTCACTGAAGCTTTCTTT.

This chain joins TRBV6-5 and TRBJ2-7; 14 bases agree with TRBD2. Germline V CDR1 and CDR2: MNHEY, SVGAGI. The CDR3 contains 14 residues. V gave up 6 bases and J gave up 3 bases; unmatched junction bases: 1. The CDR3 DNA sequence: TGTGCCAGCAGGACTAGCGGGAGGGACTACGAGCAGTACTTC. Translated: CASRTSGRDYEQYF.